This T cell receptor (beta chain) derives from a study of T cells in Graves' hyperthyroidism and ophthalmopathy. Germline-derived CDR1 and CDR2 are SGHNT and YYREEE (reference sequence). The CDR3 sequence is 17 residues long. V dropped 4 bases and J dropped 5; count of bases not matched to a gene: 14. This clonotype was recorded many times. Amplification of TCR beta CDR3 regions was performed using RNA transcripts as template. Using the HTBI primer set, a first-round RT-PCR was run on the TCR CDR3. MiXCR, run by TCRdb on the multiplex PCR reads, gives a single entry per CDR3 protein. Of roughly 580,000 distinct CDR3 sequences listed, approximately 13% are singletons.

This chain uses TRBV5-4 with TRBJ2-1; 8 bases map to TRBD2. The TCR sequence derives from a woman in her twenties or thirties with Graves' hyperthyroidism that later progressed to Graves' ophthalmopathy. The sample consisted of blood. DNA of the CDR3: TGTGCCAGCAGCCCCCCGGAGAGGAGCGGGGGAAACAATGAGCAGTTCTTC. Its translation is CASSPPERSGGNNEQFF. Full variable domain (rest looked up from reference TRBV5-4 and TRBJ2-1): ETGVTQSPTHLIKTRGQQVTLRCSSQSGHNTVSWYQQALGQGPQFIFQYYREEENGRGNFPPRFSGLQFPNYSSELNVNALELDDSALYLCASSPPERSGGNNEQFFGPGTRLTVL.